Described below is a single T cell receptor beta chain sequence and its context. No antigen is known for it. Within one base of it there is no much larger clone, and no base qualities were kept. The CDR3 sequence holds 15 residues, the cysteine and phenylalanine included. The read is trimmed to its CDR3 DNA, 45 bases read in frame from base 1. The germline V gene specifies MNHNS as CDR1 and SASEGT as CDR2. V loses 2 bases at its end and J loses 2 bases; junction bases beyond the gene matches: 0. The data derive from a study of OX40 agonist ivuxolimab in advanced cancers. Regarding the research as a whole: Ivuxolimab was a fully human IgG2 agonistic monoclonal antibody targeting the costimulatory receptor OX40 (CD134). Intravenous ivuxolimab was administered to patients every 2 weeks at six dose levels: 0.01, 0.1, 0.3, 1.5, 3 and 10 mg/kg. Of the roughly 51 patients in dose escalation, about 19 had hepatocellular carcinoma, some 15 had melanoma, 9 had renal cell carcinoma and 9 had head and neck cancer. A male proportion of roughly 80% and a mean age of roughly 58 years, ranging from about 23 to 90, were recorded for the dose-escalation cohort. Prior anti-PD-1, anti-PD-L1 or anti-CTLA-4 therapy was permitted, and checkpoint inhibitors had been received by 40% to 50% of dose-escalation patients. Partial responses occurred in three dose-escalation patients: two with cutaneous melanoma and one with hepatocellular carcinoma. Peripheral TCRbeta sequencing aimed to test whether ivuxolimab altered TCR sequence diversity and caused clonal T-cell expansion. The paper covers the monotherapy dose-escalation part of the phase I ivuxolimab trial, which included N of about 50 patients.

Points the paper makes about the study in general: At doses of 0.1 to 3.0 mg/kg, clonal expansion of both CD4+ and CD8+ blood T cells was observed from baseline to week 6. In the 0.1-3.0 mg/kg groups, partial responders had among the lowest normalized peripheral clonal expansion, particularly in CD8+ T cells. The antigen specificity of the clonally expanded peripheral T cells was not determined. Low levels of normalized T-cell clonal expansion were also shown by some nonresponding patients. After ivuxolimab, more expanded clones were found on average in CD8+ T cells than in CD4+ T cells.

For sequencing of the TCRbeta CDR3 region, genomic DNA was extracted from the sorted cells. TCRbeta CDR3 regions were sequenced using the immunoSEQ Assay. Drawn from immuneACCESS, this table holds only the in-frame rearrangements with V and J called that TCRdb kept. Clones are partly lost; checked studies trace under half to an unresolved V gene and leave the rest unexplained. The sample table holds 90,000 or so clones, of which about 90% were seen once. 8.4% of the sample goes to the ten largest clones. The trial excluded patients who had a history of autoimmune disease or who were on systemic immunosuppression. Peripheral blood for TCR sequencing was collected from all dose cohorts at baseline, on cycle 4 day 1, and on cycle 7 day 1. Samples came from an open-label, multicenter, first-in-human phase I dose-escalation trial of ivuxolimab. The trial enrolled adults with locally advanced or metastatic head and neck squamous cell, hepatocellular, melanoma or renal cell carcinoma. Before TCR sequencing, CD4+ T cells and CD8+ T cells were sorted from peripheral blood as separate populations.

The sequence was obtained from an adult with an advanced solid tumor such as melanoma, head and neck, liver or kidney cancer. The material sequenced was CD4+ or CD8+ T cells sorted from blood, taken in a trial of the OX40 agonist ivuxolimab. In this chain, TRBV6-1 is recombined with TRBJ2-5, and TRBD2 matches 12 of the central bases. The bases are TGTGCCAGCAGTGAACTAGCGGGGGGGCAAGAGACCCAGTACTTC. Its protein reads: CASSELAGGQETQYF.